This TCR beta chain was obtained from a study of beta chain features in type 1 diabetes. Study summary: Healthy donors and patients had similar age, gender and cell yields. Study-wide points: TCRB CDR3s were moderately but significantly shorter in Type 1 diabetes patients in all four CD4+ subsets.

This clone was detected only a few times. As yet, its antigen is unknown. Trimming at V came to 6 bases and at J to 1 base, leaving 8 bases not matched to a gene. The germline V gene has CDR1 MNHNY and CDR2 SVGAGI (reference sequence). The CDR3 has 16 amino acids. cDNA synthesis used the whole RNA isolate, giving expressed TCRB sequences. This table comes from immunoSEQ multiplex PCR, and its TCRdb copy is limited to in-frame clones, with some not included. The sample shows some 350,000 clones, 13% of them seen only once. The sequence derives from a young woman with type 1 diabetes. The sequenced material came from naive CD4+ T cells from blood. V and J are TRBV6-6 and TRBJ2-2, with 7 bases aligning to TRBD1. The CDR3 is CASRTSGTENTGELFF. For the CDR3, the DNA is TGTGCCAGCAGGACCTCCGGGACAGAGAACACCGGGGAGCTGTTTTTT.